This is a list of T cell receptor beta chains from one sample in a study of T-cell memory formation after mild COVID-19. In TCRdb, the 5' RACE reads were re-called with MiXCR into one record per CDR3 protein. The table includes hundreds of thousands of distinct CDR3 sequences, around 27% detected once. Sequencing was carried out using PBMCs or a T cell subset sorted from them (not recorded which). The receptors were gathered from an adult woman who had mild COVID-19 (a few samples of this study predate the infection). Cell type and time point are not known. The CDR3 runs from the conserved cysteine through the conserved F or W. The D gene is left open where the match is weak. Not every row has a clone size; where given, it reads once, few, many or a size class.

CAIWAGRTYEQYF	TGTGCCATCTGGGCAGGACGGACTTACGAGCAGTACTTC	few	TRBJ2-7	TRBV10-3	.
CASSVLIPGFKETQYF	TGTGCCAGCAGCGTCTTGATACCAGGCTTCAAGGAGACCCAGTACTTC	.	TRBJ2-5	TRBV7-3	.
CASSLVSPTGELFF	TGTGCCAGCAGCTTAGTTTCCCCAACCGGGGAGCTGTTTTTT	.	TRBJ2-2	TRBV7-2	.
CASMDSYGTEAFF	TGCGCCAGCATGGACTCCTACGGCACTGAAGCTTTCTTT	few	TRBJ1-1	TRBV5-1	.
CATSRDFEGAKRQFF	TGTGCCACCAGCAGAGATTTTGAGGGGGCAAAGAGGCAGTTCTTC	.	TRBJ2-1	TRBV15	TRBD1
CASSTGGQGRTYEQYF	TGCGCCAGCAGCACAGGAGGACAGGGTAGGACCTACGAGCAGTACTTC	.	TRBJ2-7	TRBV5-1	TRBD1
CASTTRGQQETQYF	TGTGCCAGCACCACGCGCGGACAGCAAGAGACCCAGTACTTC	many	TRBJ2-5	TRBV7-2	.
CASSGRTGKQFF	TGTGCCAGCAGCGGACGGACAGGGAAGCAGTTCTTC	.	TRBJ2-1	TRBV7-3	TRBD1
CASTLDGANTGELFF	TGTGCCAGCACCCTGGACGGAGCTAACACCGGGGAGCTGTTTTTT	.	TRBJ2-2	TRBV27	.
CSVQQTNTEAFF	TGCAGCGTTCAACAGACGAACACTGAAGCTTTCTTT	few	TRBJ1-1	TRBV29-1	.
CASSLSGWGPNEQFF	TGTGCCAGCAGTTTATCGGGCTGGGGGCCCAATGAGCAGTTCTTC	.	TRBJ2-1	TRBV27	.